This T cell receptor beta chain was observed in a study of naive and memory T cell subsets (dated by TCRdb to 2017 to 2019). Regarding the study in general: The study applied an open-source, UMI-based TCR alpha and beta sequencing pipeline to sorted naive and memory peripheral blood T cell subsets. Complete agreement was observed between the functional CMV T cell responses and the IgG serology results. RNA was DNase-treated and reverse transcribed with TCR constant-region primers, mostly using SuperScript III. The study at large found these results: In both CD4 and CD8 cells, the Gini index increased while Shannon and inverse Simpson diversity decreased from naive through CM, EM and EMRA. The abundance of TCRs followed a power law with an exponent that differed between naive and memory subsets yet stayed consistent across the three individuals. No ground truth was available to validate the repertoire findings for the naive and memory subsets. RNA-based TCR counts may be affected by expression changes linked to T cell activation and differentiation. Following error correction, more than 85% of naive TCR sequences occurred only once, which made naive abundance distributions much steeper than those of memory subsets. A clonotype was defined as a single alpha or beta chain sequence rather than as a paired alpha/beta receptor.

The junction carries 9 bases between V and J, which are trimmed by 2 bases and 5 bases respectively. The germline V gene supplies CDR1 MDHEN and CDR2 SYDVKM. The CDR3 contains 14 residues, cysteine and phenylalanine counted. Only the CDR3 part of the read is kept: 42 bases, read in frame from the first base. This clonotype appeared a few times. Its antigen remains unidentified. No base-level quality is on record; no much larger clone is a single base apart. TCR alpha and beta chain libraries were amplified separately from the second PCR step onward. Donor CMV status was determined by IFNgamma production from CD4+ T cells after overnight stimulation of fresh PBMCs with CMV viral lysate. Using Miltenyi beads, CD4 T cells were first positively selected, and CD8 T cells were then positively selected from the CD4-negative fraction. After staining for CD3, CD4, CD8, CD45RA, CD27 and a live/dead dye, cells were sorted on a BD Aria II into four subsets based on CD45RA and CD27. A few healthy volunteers provided blood, and the blood of each volunteer was split into CD4 and CD8 T cells and then into four differentiation subsets. About 120 ml of peripheral blood was drawn per donor, and PBMC were isolated by Ficoll-Paque PLUS density-gradient centrifugation. Sorted cells were lysed in RLT buffer, after which RNA was extracted using a Qiagen RNeasy kit and stored at -80 degrees C.

The library relied on UMI-ligation and nested PCR. To cover both TRBC1 and TRBC2, the beta constant-region primer consisted of an equimolar mix of two oligonucleotides. Four rounds of PCR, combining the SP2 primer with nested alpha and beta constant-region primers, were used to amplify the ligated cDNA. A single-stranded oligonucleotide bearing the SP2 primer plus a 12-nucleotide UMI was ligated onto the 3' end of the cDNA by T4 RNA ligase 1. The ligation reaction was incubated at 16°C for about 19-24 hours. PCR2 was typically performed as a SYBR Green qPCR and was stopped at a predetermined threshold so that over-amplification was prevented. Every purification after the first one was done using Agencourt AMPure XP magnetic beads. Library quantification was done by Qubit, followed by a TapeStation check on which the main peak was expected at around 650 bp. Sequencing of the pooled libraries was done on an Illumina MiSeq using v2 2x251 paired-end kits, which typically yielded about 1-2 million reads per sample. Libraries were pooled at 3 to 4 nM per sample, and 5-7% PhiX was added to improve cluster recognition. In the authors' own workflow: Using tag matching that tolerated one base-pair mismatch, Decombinator assigned V and J genes to FASTQ reads that had been processed by Demultiplexor. Collapsinator used UMIs to correct both sequencing errors and frequency errors arising from PCR heterogeneity. TCRs were translated and CDR3s were extracted from the conserved cysteine to the FGXG phenylalanine by CDR3Translator, with non-productive sequences being flagged. Gini, Shannon entropy and inverse Simpson indices were computed after subsampling the repertoires to the same number of UMI-defined TCRs. Within the linear range, a power law was fitted by maximum likelihood to the distributions of clonotype abundance. Similar UMI counts, unique TCR numbers and clonal distributions were obtained with the pipeline and with MIGEC on one naive CD8 sample. A set of roughly 6,600 CMV-associated CDR3 sequences, compiled from VDJdb and a published dataset, was used to search the repertoires. TCRdb cleaned the public reads at Q25 with fastp, built clones with MiXCR and kept in-frame beta chains. A single entry per CDR3 protein holds the most common genes and DNA from its merged rows. None of the V and J calls come from the authors' own analysis; TCRdb made them. Within this sample are 130,000 or so distinct CDR3 sequences, with approximately 37% of them counted one time only. The top ten hold less than 1% of the sample.

The sequenced material came from central memory CD4+ T cells from blood. Per the publication, the cell subset or site label means: central memory, CD45RA- CD27+. The V gene is TRBV28 and the J gene is TRBJ1-4; TRBD1 could be the D gene, as 5 bases match. This TCR came from a human donor in good health. Here is the DNA: TGTGCCAGCAGTTTACCAGGGTGGAATGAAAAACTGTTTTTT. Translated, this is CASSLPGWNEKLFF.